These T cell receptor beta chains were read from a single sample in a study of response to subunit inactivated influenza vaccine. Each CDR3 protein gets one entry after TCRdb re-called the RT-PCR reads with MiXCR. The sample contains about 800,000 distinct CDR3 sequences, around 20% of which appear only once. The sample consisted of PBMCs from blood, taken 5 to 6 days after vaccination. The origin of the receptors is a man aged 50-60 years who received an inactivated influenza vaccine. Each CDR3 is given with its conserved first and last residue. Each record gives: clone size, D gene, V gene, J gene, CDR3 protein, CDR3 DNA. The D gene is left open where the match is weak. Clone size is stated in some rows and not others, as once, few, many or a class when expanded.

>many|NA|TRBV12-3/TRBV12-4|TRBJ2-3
CASSFHTDTQYF
TGTGCCAGCAGTTTCCACACAGATACGCAGTATTTT
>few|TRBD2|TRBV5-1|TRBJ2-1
CASSHGLAGANEQFF
TGCGCCAGCAGCCACGGACTAGCGGGAGCCAATGAGCAGTTCTTC
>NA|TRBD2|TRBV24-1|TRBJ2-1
CATSAGTSAGQFF
TGTGCCACCAGTGCCGGGACTAGCGCTGGGCAGTTCTTC
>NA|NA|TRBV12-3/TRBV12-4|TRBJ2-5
CASSPLLRRGRKETQYF
TGTGCCAGCAGCCCGCTCCTACGCCGGGGCCGGAAGGAGACCCAGTACTTC
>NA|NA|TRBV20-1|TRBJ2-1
CSAKKSSFSEQFF
TGCAGTGCTAAAAAGAGTTCTTTCAGTGAGCAGTTCTTC
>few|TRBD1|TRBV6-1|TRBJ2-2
CASIVGQGAHTGELFF
TGTGCCAGCATCGTCGGACAGGGGGCGCACACCGGGGAGCTGTTTTTT
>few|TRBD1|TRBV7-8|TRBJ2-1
CASSGQGEIYNEQFF
TGTGCCAGCAGCGGACAGGGAGAGATCTACAATGAGCAGTTCTTC
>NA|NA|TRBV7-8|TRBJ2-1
CASSLDRPSLKEQFF
TGTGCCAGCAGCTTAGATCGCCCTAGTCTCAAAGAGCAGTTCTTC
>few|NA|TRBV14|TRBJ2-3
CASSQDLSVASTDTQYF
TGTGCCAGCAGCCAAGATCTCAGCGTGGCTAGCACAGATACGCAGTATTTT
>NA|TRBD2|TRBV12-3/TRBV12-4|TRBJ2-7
CASSFLAVTGEQYF
TGTGCCAGCAGTTTCCTAGCGGTGACGGGCGAGCAGTACTTC
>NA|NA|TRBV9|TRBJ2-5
CASSVGLETQYF
TGTGCCAGCAGCGTAGGATTGGAGACCCAGTACTTC
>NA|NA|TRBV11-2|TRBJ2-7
CASSREINSYEQYF
TGTGCCAGCAGCCGAGAGATCAACTCCTACGAGCAGTACTTC
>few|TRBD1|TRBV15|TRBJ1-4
CATTGQGWEKLFF
TGTGCCACAACCGGACAGGGATGGGAAAAACTGTTTTTT